These 16 T cell receptor beta chains originate from one sample sequenced in a study of blood T cell repertoires in COVID-19. Method: immunoSEQ multiplex PCR; TCRdb's copy keeps in-frame clones and lacks some. Here the sample spans roughly 99,000 clones, roughly 90% being singletons. Source material: peripheral blood. All receptors come from a man between 35 and 55 years old with active or convalescent COVID-19.

The V and J genes are TRBV12-3 or TRBV12-4 and TRBJ2-1, with D possibly TRBD2 on 6 matching bases. CDR3 size: 12 residues. Trimming left V 8 bases short and J 3 bases short, with 8 bases between. The CDR3 sequence is CASQDYYNEQFF. CDR3 sequence (DNA): TGTGCCAGCCAGGACTACTACAATGAGCAGTTCTTC.

This clone was counted a few times. This sequence joins TRBV7-9 and TRBJ1-6; 8 bases align to TRBD1. The germline V gene has CDR1 SEHNR and CDR2 FQNEAQ (reference sequence). After removal of 4 bases from V and 7 bases from J, the junction contained 12 bases not matched to a gene. The CDR3 has 17 residues. The CDR3 region has the DNA TGTGCCAGCAGCTCCCCGGACAGGGCAGGAAAAAATTCACCCCTCCACTTT. Its protein product is CASSSPDRAGKNSPLHF.

The chain employs TRBV7-9 and TRBJ1-4, with D maybe TRBD1 (5 bases). Germline CDR1 reads SEHNR; CDR2 reads FQNEAQ (reference sequence). CDR3 length: 13 residues. Trimming cost V 4 bases and J 7 bases, with 10 bases left between them. CDR3 bases: TGTGCCAGCAGCTCACCCGGGGGTGAAAAACTGTTTTTT. Translated, it gives CASSSPGGEKLFF.

This chain joins TRBV6-2 or TRBV6-3 and TRBJ2-7; 12 bases fit TRBD2. This CDR3 is built from 15 residues. CDR1 and CDR2 from the germline V gene are MNHEY and SVGEGT. The trim removed 6 bases at V and 5 bases at J, leaving 8 bases unmatched. CDR3: CASSNGLAGHDEQYF. CDR3 nucleotides: TGTGCCAGCAGCAATGGACTAGCGGGACACGACGAGCAGTACTTC.

Written as DNA, the CDR3 is TGTGCCAGCAGCCCTCTGAACAGCTATGGCTACACCTTC. Its protein product is CASSPLNSYGYTF. The V gene is TRBV28, the J gene TRBJ1-2; D is undetermined. Trimming left V 6 bases short and J 4 bases short, with 12 bases between. CDR1 and CDR2 from the germline V gene are MDHEN and SYDVKM. There are 13 residues in the CDR3.

The chain has TRBV7-2 and TRBJ2-5, with D tentatively TRBD2 (6 bases). CDR3 length: 17 amino acids. CDR1 SGHTA and CDR2 FQGNSA come from the germline V gene. V was shortened by 5 bases and J by 5 bases, with 24 bases between the two germline ends. The CDR3 DNA reads as TGTGCCAGCAGCCTCCCCCGGGACTCCGTAGAGGAGGAGACCCAGTACTTC. Its translation is CASSLPRDSVEEETQYF.

V gene TRBV21-1 combines with J gene TRBJ2-7; the D call of TRBD1 is as the table states it, not checked on the DNA. TRBV21-1 is marked as a pseudogene. The CDR3 contains 14 residues. The CDR3 loop reads CASEGTLEYYEQYF. The CDR3, as DNA: TGTGCCAGCGAGGGGACACTAGAATACTACGAGCAGTACTTC.

For the CDR3, the DNA is TGTGCCAGCAGCTACGGGACAGCCCAAGAGACCCAGTACTTC. Encoded protein: CASSYGTAQETQYF. The V and J genes are TRBV7-8 and TRBJ2-5; 7 bases are shared with TRBD1. Germline CDR1 reads SGHVS; CDR2 reads FQNEAQ. After removal of 4 bases from V and 1 base from J, the junction contained 3 bases not matched to a gene. The length of the CDR3 is 14 residues.

The CDR3 coding sequence is TGTGCCAGCAGCTTCCCACAGGGGGCTAGGAATTCACCCCTCCACTTT. This sequence encodes CASSFPQGARNSPLHF. This chain uses TRBV5-4 with TRBJ1-6; 9 bases map to TRBD1. Germline values: CDR1 SGHNT, CDR2 YYREEE (reference sequence). With 2 bases clipped from V and 7 bases from J, the junction kept 7 bases outside the gene matches. CDR3 size: 16 residues.

V gene TRBV4-1 combines with J gene TRBJ1-6; 10 bases line up with TRBD1. After removal of 2 bases from V and 11 bases from J, the junction contained 9 bases not matched to a gene. The germline CDR1 and CDR2 sequences are MGHRA and YSYEKL. This CDR3 comprises 16 residues. The CDR3 DNA reads as TGCGCCAGCAGCCAATTTAGGACAGGGGGGTTTGCACCCCTCCACTTT. This translates into CASSQFRTGGFAPLHF.

The chain carries TRBV20-1 and TRBJ1-2; D gene ambiguous. Trimming removed 3 bases at V and 0 bases at J, with 8 bases between. There are 13 residues in the CDR3. Germline values: CDR1 DFQATT, CDR2 SNEGSKA (reference sequence). The CDR3 DNA is TGCAGTGCTAGTTCGGGAACTAACTATGGCTACACCTTC. As protein: CSASSGTNYGYTF.

DNA of the CDR3: TGTGCCAGCAGACCCGGACAGGGGGCCTACGAGCAGTACTTC. This sequence encodes CASRPGQGAYEQYF. V usage is TRBV6-5 and J usage is TRBJ2-7; 10 nucleotides match TRBD1. This CDR3 has 14 amino acids. Germline CDR1 and CDR2: MNHEY and SVGAGI. The J segment lost 2 bases and the V segment lost 6 bases, leaving 4 bases of the junction unmatched.

CDR3 nucleotide sequence: TGTGCCAGCTCACCGGCGACTAGCGGGCCGGACAATGAGCAGTTCTTC. Its protein product is CASSPATSGPDNEQFF. The chain links TRBV18 to TRBJ2-1, with 10 bases fitting TRBD2. V lost 3 bases, J lost 5 bases, and 7 bases stayed unmatched. CDR3 length: 16 amino acids. CDR1 and CDR2 (germline): KGHSH, LQKENI.

This chain uses TRBV6-2 or TRBV6-3 with TRBJ2-7; TRBD2 aligns across 9 bases. This CDR3 is 17 amino acids long. CDR1 is MNHEY and CDR2 is SVGEGT in the germline V gene. V trimming: 0 bases; J trimming: 3 bases; junction bases outside the gene matches: 9. CDR3 residues: CASSYSPLTSGYYEQYF. The DNA for the CDR3 is TGTGCCAGCAGTTACTCCCCCCTGACTAGCGGTTACTACGAGCAGTACTTC.

V gene TRBV21-1 combines with J gene TRBJ2-5; the table's D call, TRBD2, has no DNA check behind it. TRBV21-1 constitutes a pseudogene. The CDR3 loop spans 18 amino acids. For the CDR3, the DNA is TGTGCCAGCAGCAAAGCCCCAGCGGGAGGGCCGAGAGGAGAGACCCAGTACTTC. This codes for CASSKAPAGGPRGETQYF.

This rearrangement joins TRBV19 to TRBJ1-2; 7 nucleotides agree with TRBD1. Germline trimming cut 3 bases from V and 3 bases from J; bases unmatched to any gene: 7. The CDR3 has 15 amino acids. CDR1 is LNHDA, CDR2 SQIVND, per germline (reference sequence). The CDR3 sequence is CASSIVGTEHYGYTF. The CDR3 bases are TGTGCCAGTAGTATTGTCGGGACAGAGCACTATGGCTACACCTTC.